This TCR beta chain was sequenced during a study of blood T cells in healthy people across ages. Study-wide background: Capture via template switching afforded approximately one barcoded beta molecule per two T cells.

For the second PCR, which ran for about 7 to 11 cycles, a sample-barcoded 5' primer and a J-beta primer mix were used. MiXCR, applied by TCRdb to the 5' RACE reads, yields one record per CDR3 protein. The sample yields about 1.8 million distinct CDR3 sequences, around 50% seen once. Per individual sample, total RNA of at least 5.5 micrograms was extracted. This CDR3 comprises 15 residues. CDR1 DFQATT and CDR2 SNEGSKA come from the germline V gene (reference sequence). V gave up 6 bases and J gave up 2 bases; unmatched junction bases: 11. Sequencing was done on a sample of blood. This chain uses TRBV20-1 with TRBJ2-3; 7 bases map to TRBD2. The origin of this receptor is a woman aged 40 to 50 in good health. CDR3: CSAPRGEGYTDTQYF. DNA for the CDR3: TGCAGTGCCCCACGGGGGGAGGGATACACAGATACGCAGTATTTT.